This T cell receptor (beta chain) derives from a study of technical replicates of blood from four donors. The method was immunoSEQ multiplex PCR; TCRdb's version includes in-frame clones alone and lacks a portion of them. The table lists fewer than 110,000 clones, just over 95% of them singletons. Deletions cut 3 bases from V and 2 bases from J, with 10 bases between. Germline V gene sequence: CDR1 SNHLY, CDR2 FYNNEI. The CDR3 consists of 14 residues. The chain uses TRBV2 and TRBJ2-5; maybe TRBD2 (5 bases). This receptor was obtained from a human donor in good health. The source material was T cells isolated from PBMCs. The CDR3 region has the DNA TGTGCCAGCAGTGACCAAGGAGGACAAGAGACCCAGTACTTC. It yields the protein CASSDQGGQETQYF.